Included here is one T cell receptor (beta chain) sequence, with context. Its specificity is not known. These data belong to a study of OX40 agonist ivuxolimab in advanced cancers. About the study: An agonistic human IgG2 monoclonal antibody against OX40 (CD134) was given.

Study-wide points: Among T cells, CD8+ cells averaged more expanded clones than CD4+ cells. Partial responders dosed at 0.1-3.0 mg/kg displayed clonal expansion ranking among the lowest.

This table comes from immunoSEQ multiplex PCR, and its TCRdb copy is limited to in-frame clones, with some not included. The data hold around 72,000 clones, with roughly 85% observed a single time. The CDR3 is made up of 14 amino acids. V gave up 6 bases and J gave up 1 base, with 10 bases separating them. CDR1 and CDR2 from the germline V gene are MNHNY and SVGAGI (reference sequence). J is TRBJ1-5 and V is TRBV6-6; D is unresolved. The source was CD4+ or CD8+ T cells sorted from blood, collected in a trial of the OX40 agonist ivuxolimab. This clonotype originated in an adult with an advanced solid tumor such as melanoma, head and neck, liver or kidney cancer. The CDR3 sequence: CASSYPESNQPQHF. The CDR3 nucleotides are TGTGCCAGCAGCTACCCTGAAAGCAATCAGCCCCAGCATTTT.